Reported below is one T cell receptor (beta chain). Authors' data handling: Using reference gene primer amplification, nucleated cell counts were estimated. The table came from immunoSEQ multiplex PCR; TCRdb's copy has only in-frame clones and leaves some out. The V and J calls and clone size come from that table; D and trimming were worked out from the DNA. The data contain 140,000 to 150,000 clones, approximately 80% of them seen just once; the ten biggest clones take up roughly 15%. The CDR3 is 14 amino acids. The V gene lost 4 bases and the J gene lost 0 bases, with 8 bases spanning the gap. Germline V gives CDR1 SGHNT, CDR2 YYREEE (reference sequence). The source of the sample is a study of blood T cell repertoires in COVID-19.

V usage is TRBV5-4 and J usage is TRBJ1-3, with a possible D match to TRBD1 (5 bases). The clonotype was recovered from a middle-aged man with acute or convalescent COVID-19. The sequenced sample consisted of peripheral blood. As DNA, the CDR3 is TGTGCCAGCAGCCCCGGGGGCTCTGGAAACACCATATATTTT. It encodes CASSPGGSGNTIYF. The entire variable domain, with the rest obtained from reference TRBV5-4 and TRBJ1-3, is as follows: ETGVTQSPTHLIKTRGQQVTLRCSSQSGHNTVSWYQQALGQGPQFIFQYYREEENGRGNFPPRFSGLQFPNYSSELNVNALELDDSALYLCASSPGGSGNTIYFGEGSWLTVV.